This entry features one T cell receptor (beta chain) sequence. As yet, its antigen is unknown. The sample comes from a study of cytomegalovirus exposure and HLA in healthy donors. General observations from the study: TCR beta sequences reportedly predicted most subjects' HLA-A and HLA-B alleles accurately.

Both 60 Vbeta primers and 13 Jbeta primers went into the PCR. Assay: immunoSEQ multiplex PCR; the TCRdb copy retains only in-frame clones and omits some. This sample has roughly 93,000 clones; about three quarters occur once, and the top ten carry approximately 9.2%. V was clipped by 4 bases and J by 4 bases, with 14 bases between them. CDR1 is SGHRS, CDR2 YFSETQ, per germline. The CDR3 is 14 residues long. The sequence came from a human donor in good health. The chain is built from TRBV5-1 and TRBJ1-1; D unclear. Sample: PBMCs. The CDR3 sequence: CASSLEFGGTEAFF. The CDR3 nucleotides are TGCGCCAGCAGCCTCGAGTTCGGCGGCACTGAAGCTTTCTTT. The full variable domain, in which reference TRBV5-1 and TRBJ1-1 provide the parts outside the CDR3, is KAGVTQTPRYLIKTRGQQVTLSCSPISGHRSVSWYQQTPGQGLQFLFEYFSETQRNKGNFPGRFSGRQFSNSRSEMNVSTLELGDSALYLCASSLEFGGTEAFFGQGTRLTVV.